These 29 T cell receptor beta chains originate from one sample sequenced in a study of blood T cells in healthy people across ages. A second 7 to 11 cycle PCR used barcoded and J-beta primers. TCRdb independently ran MiXCR on the 5' RACE reads; one entry per CDR3 protein. Of over 1,500,000 distinct CDR3 sequences listed, about 50% were seen once; the top ten hold 2% to 2.5%. Sequencing was done on a sample of blood. These receptors were collected from a woman between 40 and 55 years old in good health.

The J gene is TRBJ2-3, the V gene TRBV18; weak D call: TRBD2 (5 bases). Germline CDR1 and CDR2: KGHSH and LQKENI. Deletions cut 3 bases from V and 0 bases from J, with 10 bases between. The CDR3 loop spans 15 amino acids. The DNA for the CDR3 is TGTGCCAGCTCACCTCGAGCGGATAGCACAGATACGCAGTATTTT. It codes for CASSPRADSTDTQYF.

This clonotype was found a few times. The genes are TRBV5-1 and TRBJ2-7, with TRBD1 as a possible D gene (5 bases). Trimming shortened V by 6 bases and J by 3 bases, and 19 bases separated the two germline ends. The CDR3 is made up of 15 amino acids. Germline lookup yields CDR1 SGHRS and CDR2 YFSETQ. CDR3 DNA sequence: TGCGCCAGCAAAGGATTGGCACAGGAGAACTACGAGCAGTACTTC. Translating it yields CASKGLAQENYEQYF.

In its sample, this clonotype was seen a few times. The CDR3 loop is CASEEIRGEGYTF. CDR3 DNA: TGTGCCAGCGAAGAGATTCGGGGTGAAGGCTACACCTTC. The rearrangement joins TRBV9 to TRBJ1-2; D not certain. This CDR3 contains 13 residues. V was clipped by 7 bases and J by 8 bases, with 18 bases between them. Germline-derived CDR1 and CDR2 are SGDLS and YYNGEE.

The rearrangement joins TRBV5-1 to TRBJ1-2, with D hard to call. V was cut by 0 bases and J by 2 bases, with 11 bases left in between. The germline V gene encodes CDR1 SGHRS and CDR2 YFSETQ. The CDR3 has 15 residues. CDR3 nucleotides: TGCGCCAGCAGCTTGGCAGTCGGAGGGAACTATGGCTACACCTTC. Residues: CASSLAVGGNYGYTF.

The chain has TRBV28 and TRBJ1-5, with D possibly being TRBD1 (6 bases). Trimming shortened V by 6 bases and J by 3 bases, and 15 bases separated the two germline ends. The CDR3 extends over 15 amino acids. Germline CDR1 is MDHEN and CDR2 is SYDVKM. CDR3 protein: CASSIFQGNNQPQHF. The CDR3 region has the DNA TGTGCCAGCAGCATCTTCCAGGGGAACAATCAGCCCCAGCATTTT.

This rearrangement joins TRBV7-9 to TRBJ2-1; D might be TRBD2 (7 bases). CDR3 length: 17 amino acids. The V gene's germline CDR1 is SEHNR and CDR2 FQNEAQ (reference sequence). Trimming pared 2 bases from V and 3 bases from J, leaving 17 bases between. The CDR3 loop reads CASSLIGGLADYNEQFF. In nucleotides, the CDR3 is TGTGCCAGCAGCTTAATCGGGGGGCTAGCGGACTACAATGAGCAGTTCTTC.

This chain joins TRBV12-3 or TRBV12-4 and TRBJ2-1; TRBD2 is a possible D gene (6 bases). CDR3 length: 13 amino acids. V was trimmed by 11 bases and J by 9 bases, leaving 20 bases between them. CDR3 region: CAAREGVGGEQFF. DNA of the CDR3: TGTGCCGCGCGGGAAGGGGTCGGGGGTGAGCAGTTCTTC.

The chain employs TRBV7-9 and TRBJ2-5; tentatively, D is TRBD2 (6 bases). The germline V gene has CDR1 SEHNR and CDR2 FQNEAQ (reference sequence). V shed 6 bases and J shed 7 bases, with 15 bases lying between them. The CDR3 is 13 residues long. The CDR3 is CASSTDYSGTQYF. The CDR3 nucleotides read TGTGCCAGCAGTACGGACTACTCAGGGACCCAGTACTTC.

The rearrangement uses TRBV9 and TRBJ2-2; D call uncertain. Per germline, CDR1 SGDLS and CDR2 YYNGEE. Trimming shortened V by 3 bases and J by 4 bases, and 16 bases separated the two germline ends. The CDR3 is 16 amino acids. In DNA form, the CDR3 reads TGTGCCAGCAGCGGCCTCGAGCCTGCGGTCACCGGGGAGCTGTTTTTT. It yields the protein CASSGLEPAVTGELFF.

This clonotype occurred once. The junction departs from germline at one end; a sequencing error may be responsible. This chain joins TRBV2 and TRBJ1-2; D is unresolved. Per germline, CDR1 SNHLY and CDR2 FYNNEI. The CDR3 extends over 14 amino acids. Here the CDR3 DNA reads TGTGCCAGCGGTGAAGCGGGGTTCTCCTATGGCTACACCTTC. It is translated as CASGEAGFSYGYTF.

The chain is built from TRBV4-2 and TRBJ2-1; perhaps TRBD1 as D (5 bases). The CDR3 loop spans 17 amino acids. Germline CDR1 is LGHNA and CDR2 is YNFKEQ. Trimming took off 0 bases at V and 0 bases at J, with 12 bases between the two ends. DNA for the CDR3: TGTGCCAGCAGCCAAGACCAAAACAGGCGCTCCTACAATGAGCAGTTCTTC. This encodes CASSQDQNRRSYNEQFF.

The chain carries TRBV2 and TRBJ1-5; 8 nucleotides agree with TRBD1. After removal of 3 bases from V and 6 bases from J, the junction contained 7 bases not matched to a gene. There are 15 residues in the CDR3. Germline CDR1 is SNHLY and CDR2 is FYNNEI. CDR3 sequence: CASSDQGALAQPQHF. The CDR3 DNA follows: TGTGCCAGCAGTGACCAGGGGGCGTTGGCTCAGCCCCAGCATTTT.

This clonotype appeared a single time. At one end the junction does not follow the germline gene, possibly because of a read error. The rearrangement joins TRBV4-2 to TRBJ2-5; D gene uncertain. The CDR3 length is 14 residues. Germline CDR1 LGHNA, CDR2 YNFKEQ. In nucleotides, the CDR3 is TGTGCCAGCAGCCAAATGACCTCCCAAGGGACCCAGTACTTC. It codes for CASSQMTSQGTQYF.

The rearrangement links TRBV6-4 to TRBJ1-5; 11 positions agree with TRBD1. J gave up 2 bases and V 5 bases, and 5 bases lay outside the gene matches. The CDR3 has 16 amino acids. The germline V gene encodes CDR1 MRHNA and CDR2 SNTAGT. The CDR3 protein is CASSRRDRGCNQPQHF. Written as DNA, the CDR3 is TGTGCCAGCAGTCGCCGGGACAGGGGGTGCAATCAGCCCCAGCATTTT.

This chain connects TRBV20-1 to TRBJ2-7; the D is unclear. Germline CDR1 is DFQATT and CDR2 is SNEGSKA (reference sequence). V lost 5 bases and J 7 bases, leaving 18 bases between the germline ends. CDR3 length: 13 amino acids. The DNA for the CDR3 is TGCAGTGCTCCGGCGAGACACTACAATGAGCAGTACTTC. Its protein is CSAPARHYNEQYF.

This chain uses TRBV7-2 with TRBJ2-3; possible D gene TRBD1, 6 bases. V was pared by 5 bases and J by 8 bases, with 14 bases between. The CDR3 loop spans 13 amino acids. Germline V gene sequence: CDR1 SGHTA, CDR2 FQGNSA. The CDR3: CASSDRQAITQYF. The CDR3 DNA is TGTGCCAGCAGCGACAGACAGGCCATTACGCAGTATTTT. The variable domain in full, with the rest retrieved from reference TRBV7-2 and TRBJ2-3, is GAGVSQSPSNKVTEKGKDVELRCDPISGHTALYWYRQSLGQGLEFLIYFQGNSAPDKSGLPSDRFSAERTGGSVSTLTIQRTQQEDSAVYLCASSDRQAITQYFGPGTRLTVL.

This clonotype was recorded a few times. The V call is TRBV5-1, the J call TRBJ2-5; possible D gene TRBD1, 6 bases. The V and J ends lost 1 base and 2 bases respectively, with 12 bases between them. Looked up from germline, CDR1 is SGHRS and CDR2 is YFSETQ. This CDR3 has 15 residues. CDR3 region: CASSLKLQGQETQYF. As DNA, the CDR3 is TGCGCCAGCAGCTTGAAGCTACAGGGTCAAGAGACCCAGTACTTC.

This clonotype was seen only a few times. The chain has TRBV6-1 and TRBJ2-7; D uncertain. The CDR3 loop spans 14 amino acids. The V end was cut by 6 bases, the J end by 2 bases, with 14 bases between. CDR1 is MNHNS, CDR2 SASEGT, per germline. The CDR3, as DNA: TGTGCCAGCAGCTCGGCCTCAGAGGCCTACGAGCAGTACTTC. Translating it yields CASSSASEAYEQYF.

This clonotype appeared once. This chain connects TRBV2 to TRBJ1-2; the D is unclear. Between the trimmed V and J ends, which lost 3 bases and 2 bases, there was a span of 10 bases. Germline lookup yields CDR1 SNHLY and CDR2 FYNNEI. CDR3 length: 14 residues. CDR3 protein: CASSDRQENYGYTF. CDR3 in DNA: TGTGCCAGCAGTGATCGTCAAGAGAACTATGGCTACACCTTC.

The chain links TRBV5-1 to TRBJ1-1, with D unclear. CDR1 and CDR2 (germline): SGHRS, YFSETQ. This CDR3 comprises 15 residues. V was trimmed by 0 bases and J by 0 bases, leaving 9 bases between them. The CDR3 loop reads CASSLDPSLNTEAFF. DNA of the CDR3: TGCGCCAGCAGCTTGGACCCCAGTTTGAACACTGAAGCTTTCTTT. The variable domain in full, completed from reference TRBV5-1 and TRBJ1-1, reads KAGVTQTPRYLIKTRGQQVTLSCSPISGHRSVSWYQQTPGQGLQFLFEYFSETQRNKGNFPGRFSGRQFSNSRSEMNVSTLELGDSALYLCASSLDPSLNTEAFFGQGTRLTVV.

The chain is built from TRBV9 and TRBJ2-2, with 15 bases that match TRBD2. After removal of 3 bases from V and 7 bases from J, the junction contained 7 bases not matched to a gene. The CDR3 is 17 amino acids. Germline V CDR1 and CDR2: SGDLS, YYNGEE. The CDR3 sequence is CASSDPGLAGGVGELFF. The CDR3 DNA sequence: TGTGCCAGCAGCGACCCGGGACTAGCGGGGGGTGTCGGGGAGCTGTTTTTT.

This clonotype turned up a few times. The chain couples TRBV7-2 to TRBJ2-7; no clear D gene. The J call is uncertain, as TRBJ2-5 better fits the DNA end. Germline V gene lookup returns CDR1 SGHTA and CDR2 FQGNSA. The CDR3 is made up of 14 amino acids. CDR3 loop: CASSLWPIQETQYF. The CDR3 DNA reads TGTGCCAGCAGCTTATGGCCGATCCAAGAGACCCAGTACTTC.

This clonotype was seen only a few times. The chain links TRBV20-1 to TRBJ2-3; 8 bases fit TRBD2. Germline loops: CDR1 DFQATT, CDR2 SNEGSKA (reference sequence). There are 16 residues in the CDR3. V shed 0 bases, J shed 0 bases, and the junction held 5 bases outside the gene matches. CDR3 residues: CSARDGGGRSTDTQYF. In nucleotides, the CDR3 is TGCAGTGCTAGAGATGGCGGGGGGCGCAGCACAGATACGCAGTATTTT.

This clonotype appeared a few times. The rearrangement joins TRBV12-3 or TRBV12-4 to TRBJ1-2, with a possible D match to TRBD1 (5 bases). V was clipped by 3 bases and J by 6 bases, with 14 bases between them. CDR3 size: 14 residues. For the CDR3, the DNA is TGTGCCAGCAGTTTCCCCGCAGGGAGAGATGGCTACACCTTC. Translated, it gives CASSFPAGRDGYTF.

This clonotype is a singleton in its sample. CDR3 nucleotide sequence: TGTGCCAGCAGCGGTAACAGGGTGTTTCCAGATACGCAGTATTTT. It encodes CASSGNRVFPDTQYF. V is TRBV6-1 and J is TRBJ2-3, with D perhaps matching TRBD1 (6 bases). Germline assignment: CDR1 MNHNS and CDR2 SASEGT. Trimming took 6 bases from V and 4 from J, leaving 17 bases between them. The CDR3 is made up of 15 amino acids.

This clonotype was picked up a small number of times. The chain joins TRBV13 to TRBJ2-1; D tentatively fits TRBD1 or TRBD2 (6 bases each). The CDR3 covers 14 residues. The V and J ends lost 5 bases and 9 bases respectively, with 17 bases between them. From germline, CDR1 is PRHDT and CDR2 FYEKMQ (reference sequence). The CDR3 nucleotides read TGTGCCAGCAGCCGCGGGACACTAGGGGGTGAGCAGTTCTTC. Protein product: CASSRGTLGGEQFF.

The chain links TRBV15 to TRBJ1-1; TRBD1 is a possible D gene (5 bases). Germline CDR1 reads LNHNV; CDR2 reads YYDKDF (reference sequence). The CDR3 runs 13 residues. V lost 5 bases, J lost 6 bases, and 13 bases lay in between. The CDR3 DNA sequence: TGTGCCACCAGCCGTGACAGAGTCGCTGAAGCTTTCTTT. This gives the protein CATSRDRVAEAFF.

The chain links TRBV28 to TRBJ1-4, with D possibly matching TRBD1 (5 bases). Trimming left V 3 bases short and J 8 bases short, with 13 bases between. This CDR3 has 14 amino acids. Germline V gene lookup returns CDR1 MDHEN and CDR2 SYDVKM. The CDR3: CASSLEGPREKLFF. The DNA of the CDR3 is TGTGCCAGCAGTTTGGAGGGGCCAAGAGAAAAACTGTTTTTT. Using reference TRBV28 and TRBJ1-4 for the parts outside the CDR3, the full variable domain is DVKVTQSSRYLVKRTGEKVFLECVQDMDHENMFWYRQDPGLGLRLIYFSYDVKMKEKGDIPEGYSVSREKKERFSLILESASTNQTSMYLCASSLEGPREKLFFGSGTQLSVL.

This chain joins TRBV15 and TRBJ1-4; TRBD1 is a possible D gene (5 bases). Germline V gives CDR1 LNHNV, CDR2 YYDKDF (reference sequence). The CDR3 has 15 residues. V shed 0 bases and J shed 9 bases, with 14 bases lying between them. The CDR3 sequence: CATSRDRSGDKKLFF. CDR3 nucleotides: TGTGCCACCAGCAGAGATCGTTCGGGGGATAAAAAACTGTTTTTT.